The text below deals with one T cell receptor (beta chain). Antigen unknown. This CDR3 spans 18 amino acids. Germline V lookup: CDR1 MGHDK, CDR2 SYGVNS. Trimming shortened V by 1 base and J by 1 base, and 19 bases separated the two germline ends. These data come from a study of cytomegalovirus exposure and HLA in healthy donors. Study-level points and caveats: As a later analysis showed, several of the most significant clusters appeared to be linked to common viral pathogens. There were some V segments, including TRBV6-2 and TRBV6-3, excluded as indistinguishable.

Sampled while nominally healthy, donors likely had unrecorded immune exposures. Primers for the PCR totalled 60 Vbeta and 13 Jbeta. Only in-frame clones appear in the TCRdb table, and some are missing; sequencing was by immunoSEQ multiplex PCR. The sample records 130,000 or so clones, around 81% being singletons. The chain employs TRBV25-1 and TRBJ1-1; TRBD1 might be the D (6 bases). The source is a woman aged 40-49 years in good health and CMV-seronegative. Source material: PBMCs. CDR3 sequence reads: CASSEWPLGTLKNTEAFF. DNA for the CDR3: TGTGCCAGCAGTGAATGGCCCCTGGGGACACTTAAGAACACTGAAGCTTTCTTT.